Each of the 5 T cell receptor beta chains below was sequenced from the same sample in a study of blood T cell repertoires in COVID-19 (dated by TCRdb to 2018 to 2021). Libraries were prepared through the immunoSEQ multiplex PCR assay. Sourced from immuneACCESS, this table was stored by TCRdb with only in-frame sequences that have V and J called. A share of the clones is absent; for the studies checked, an unresolved V gene accounts for under half, and the remainder has no known explanation. The sample table holds about half a million clones, of which approximately 83% were seen once. The ten most abundant clones make up more than 3% of the sample. Sequenced input: peripheral blood. These receptor sequences come from a human donor in a cohort sampled during active COVID-19.

The J gene is TRBJ2-5, the V gene TRBV5-5; D is perhaps TRBD1 (7 bases). The CDR3 runs 16 residues. V lost 4 bases and J lost 3, with 19 bases in between. Germline values: CDR1 SGHKS, CDR2 YYEKEE (reference sequence). In nucleotides, the CDR3 is TGTGCCAGCAGCCCCCATACAGGGGAGGTGGAAGAGACCCAGTACTTC. This gives the protein CASSPHTGEVEETQYF.

This clone has only one observation. The rearrangement joins TRBV29-1 to TRBJ2-1; TRBD2 agrees at 8 bases. The CDR3 contains 13 residues. The germline V gene encodes CDR1 SQVTM and CDR2 ANQGSEA. V was clipped by 7 bases and J by 5 bases; unmatched bases: 7. The CDR3 nucleotides read TGCAGCGCGGGGGGGACACCCCACAATGAGCAGTTCTTC. It specifies CSAGGTPHNEQFF.

J is TRBJ2-5 and V is TRBV18; maybe TRBD1 (5 bases). The germline V gene encodes CDR1 KGHSH and CDR2 LQKENI. Trimming removed 2 bases at V and 2 bases at J, with 9 bases between. The CDR3 is 14 amino acids. CDR3 amino acids: CASSPAGRQETQYF. CDR3 coding DNA: TGTGCCAGCTCACCAGCAGGGCGACAAGAGACCCAGTACTTC. Complete variable domain (other parts from reference TRBV18 and TRBJ2-5): NAGVMQNPRHLVRRRGQEARLRCSPMKGHSHVYWYRQLPEEGLKFMVYLQKENIIDESGMPKERFSAEFPKEGPSILRIQQVVRGDSAAYFCASSPAGRQETQYFGPGTRLLVL.

The chain joins TRBV7-2 to TRBJ2-7; TRBD2 is a possible D gene (7 bases). Deletions cut 1 base from V and 4 bases from J, with 17 bases between. The CDR3 has 16 residues. The V gene's germline CDR1 is SGHTA and CDR2 FQGNSA. CDR3 in amino acids: CASSLGPRGQHYEQYF. CDR3 in DNA: TGTGCCAGCAGCTTAGGGCCGCGGGGGCAGCATTACGAGCAGTACTTC.

V gene TRBV9 combines with J gene TRBJ2-7; 10 bases align to TRBD2. The CDR3 totals 15 residues. Germline V gene data show CDR1 as SGDLS and CDR2 as YYNGEE. The trim removed 1 base at V and 3 bases at J, leaving 4 bases unmatched. CDR3 residues: CASSVSGRAFYEQYF. The CDR3 coding sequence is TGTGCCAGCAGCGTAAGCGGGAGGGCCTTCTACGAGCAGTACTTC.